The 3 T cell receptor beta chains below come from one sample, sequenced in a study of blood T cell repertoires in COVID-19. Measured with immunoSEQ multiplex PCR; TCRdb has only the in-frame clones, and not every one. The repertoire holds under 200,000 clones, over 70% seen once, with less than 4.5% in the top ten. Sequenced: PBMCs or T cells enriched from blood (not recorded which). Receptors were obtained from a woman between 45 and 65 years old in a cohort exposed to, infected with or recovered from COVID-19 (not recorded which).

The genes are TRBV25-1 and TRBJ2-3; tentative D call: TRBD1 (6 bases). Trimming left V 2 bases short and J 3 bases short, with 6 bases between. CDR1 is MGHDK and CDR2 is SYGVNS in the germline V gene. This CDR3 comprises 13 residues. The CDR3 DNA sequence: TGTGCCAGCAGTGAACAGGGGACAGATACGCAGTATTTT. It is translated as CASSEQGTDTQYF.

This chain uses TRBV5-1 with TRBJ2-3, with a possible D match to TRBD2 (5 bases). Between the trimmed V and J ends, which lost 0 bases and 6 bases, there was a span of 11 bases. CDR1 is SGHRS and CDR2 is YFSETQ in the germline V gene. The CDR3 totals 14 residues. In DNA form, the CDR3 reads TGCGCCAGCAGCTTGGGCGGCCGCGGGGATACGCAGTATTTT. As protein: CASSLGGRGDTQYF.

V gene TRBV7-6 combines with J gene TRBJ2-2, with 8 bases fitting TRBD1. The CDR3 consists of 15 residues. The junction had 5 bases not matched to a gene; V was cut back by 2 bases and J by 6 bases. CDR1 and CDR2 from the germline V gene are SGHVS and FNYEAQ. Here the CDR3 reads CASSLYQGASGELFF. The CDR3 coding sequence is TGTGCCAGCAGCTTATATCAGGGGGCGTCCGGGGAGCTGTTTTTT.